The 30 T cell receptor beta chains below all came from one sample that was sequenced in a study of cytomegalovirus exposure and HLA in healthy donors. With 60 Vbeta and 13 Jbeta primers, the PCR was carried out. Profiling relied on immunoSEQ multiplex PCR, and the TCRdb table lists in-frame clones only, not all of them. The sample lists around 220,000 clones; approximately 79% were seen once. Material for sequencing was PBMCs. These receptors all stem from a man younger than 35 in good health and CMV-seronegative.

The J gene is TRBJ1-1, the V gene TRBV28; perhaps TRBD1 as D (6 bases). In germline, CDR1 is MDHEN, CDR2 SYDVKM. The CDR3 extends over 14 amino acids. The germline V and J ends were trimmed by 5 bases and 7 bases, with 17 bases remaining between them. The CDR3 reads CASSRTVKAREAFF. In nucleotides, the CDR3 is TGTGCCAGCAGTAGGACAGTTAAGGCCCGTGAAGCTTTCTTT.

This clone occurred a few times. J is TRBJ1-1 and V is TRBV6-5, with 7 positions matching TRBD1. This CDR3 contains 13 residues. J gave up 0 bases and V 7 bases, and 2 bases lay outside the gene matches. CDR1 and CDR2 from the germline V gene are MNHEY and SVGAGI. CDR3 region: CASKDRMNTEAFF. The CDR3 nucleotides are TGTGCCAGCAAGGACAGGATGAACACTGAAGCTTTCTTT.

This clone was recorded only once. This chain uses TRBV4-3 with TRBJ1-4; D uncertain. This CDR3 is 16 amino acids long. The V and J ends lost 2 bases and 8 bases respectively, with 18 bases between them. Germline V lookup: CDR1 LGHNA, CDR2 YSLEER. This CDR3 reads CASSQRRPATGEKLFF. For the CDR3, the DNA is TGCGCCAGCAGCCAAAGAAGACCCGCAACGGGAGAAAAACTGTTTTTT.

The chain couples TRBV7-3 to TRBJ1-3; TRBD1 aligns across 10 bases. Germline V gives CDR1 SGHTA, CDR2 FQGTGA. The ends lost 5 bases at V and 4 bases at J; junction bases unmatched: 14. The CDR3 is 18 residues long. The DNA of the CDR3 is TGTGCCAGCAGCCTCATTCCCTCGACAGGGGGCGGCGGAAACACCATATATTTT. Its protein is CASSLIPSTGGGGNTIYF. Full variable domain (missing parts from reference TRBV7-3 and TRBJ1-3): GAGVSQTPSNKVTEKGKYVELRCDPISGHTALYWYRQSLGQGPEFLIYFQGTGAADDSGLPNDRFFAVRPEGSVSTLKIQRTERGDSAVYLCASSLIPSTGGGGNTIYFGEGSWLTVV.

The V call is TRBV30, the J call TRBJ1-4; maybe TRBD1 (5 bases). Per the germline V gene, CDR1 is GTSNPN and CDR2 is SVGIG (reference sequence). The V end was cut by 0 bases, the J end by 6 bases, with 17 bases between. The CDR3 contains 16 residues. The CDR3 DNA reads as TGTGCCTGGAGTGTACGTTGGGGGGGGTCCGATGAAAAACTGTTTTTT. As protein: CAWSVRWGGSDEKLFF.

The CDR3 DNA reads as TGTGCCAGCAGGGTTCTCAAGGGGGGCACAGATACGCAGTATTTT. Protein product: CASRVLKGGTDTQYF. The chain employs TRBV28 and TRBJ2-3; D perhaps matches TRBD1 (6 bases). The V gene lost 6 bases and the J gene lost 1 base, with 14 bases spanning the gap. Looked up from germline, CDR1 is MDHEN and CDR2 is SYDVKM. The CDR3 spans 15 residues.

The rearrangement links TRBV11-2 to TRBJ1-5; TRBD1 might be the D (6 bases). The ends were cut back, 2 bases at V and 7 bases at J, with 15 bases in the middle. The germline gives CDR1 SGHAT, CDR2 FQNNGV. The CDR3 extends over 15 amino acids. The CDR3 region is CASSLKAGDGQPQHF. CDR3 DNA: TGTGCCAGCAGCTTAAAGGCAGGGGATGGGCAGCCCCAGCATTTT.

Remarks on this clone: Other DNA sequences in this sample translate to the same CDR3. V gene TRBV6-6 combines with J gene TRBJ2-1; perhaps TRBD2 as D (5 bases). The V end was cut by 2 bases, the J end by 9 bases, with 17 bases between. The CDR3 is made up of 15 amino acids. The germline V gene encodes CDR1 MNHNY and CDR2 SVGAGI (reference sequence). CDR3 nucleotide sequence: TGTGCCAGCAGTTACAGGAGCGGAACGGGGAGTGAGCAGTTCTTC. Its translation is CASSYRSGTGSEQFF.

This clone has only one observation. This chain joins TRBV5-1 and TRBJ2-3; 7 bases agree with TRBD1. V lost 5 bases, J lost 2 bases, and 14 bases stayed unmatched. The CDR3 consists of 17 residues. From germline, CDR1 is SGHRS and CDR2 YFSETQ. The CDR3 DNA sequence: TGCGCCAGCAGTCGAACAGGGGACCTGGCCCCCACAGATACGCAGTATTTT. Residues: CASSRTGDLAPTDTQYF. The variable domain in full, completed from reference TRBV5-1 and TRBJ2-3, reads KAGVTQTPRYLIKTRGQQVTLSCSPISGHRSVSWYQQTPGQGLQFLFEYFSETQRNKGNFPGRFSGRQFSNSRSEMNVSTLELGDSALYLCASSRTGDLAPTDTQYFGPGTRLTVL.

This clone has just a few counts. The V call is TRBV27, the J call TRBJ2-6; the match to TRBD1 covers 7 bases. Germline CDR1 is MNHEY and CDR2 is SMNVEV (reference sequence). The V and J ends lost 4 bases and 0 bases, in that order; junction bases with no gene match: 9. The CDR3 is made up of 18 amino acids. CDR3 nucleotide sequence: TGTGCCAGCAGTTCTCCGGGACAGTCCAGCTCTGGGGCCAACGTCCTGACTTTC. Amino acids: CASSSPGQSSSGANVLTF.

The chain uses TRBV5-1 and TRBJ2-2; possible D gene TRBD2, 7 bases. Germline V gene data show CDR1 as SGHRS and CDR2 as YFSETQ. The CDR3 length is 15 residues. Trimming stripped 5 bases from V and 4 bases from J, with 15 bases between. The CDR3 DNA reads TGCGCCAGCAGACTAGGGGGGGCCAGCACCGGGGAGCTGTTTTTT. Encoded protein: CASRLGGASTGELFF.

The genes are TRBV6-9 and TRBJ2-2; 7 bases align to TRBD1. Per germline, CDR1 MNHGY and CDR2 SVAAGI. V lost 5 bases, J lost 1 base, and 7 bases stayed unmatched. This CDR3 is 16 amino acids long. CDR3 in DNA: TGTGCCAGCAGTCCCAGCCGGACAGGGAACACCGGGGAGCTGTTTTTT. This codes for CASSPSRTGNTGELFF.

This rearrangement joins TRBV19 to TRBJ2-1; TRBD1 might be the D (6 bases). There are 15 residues in the CDR3. CDR1 LNHDA and CDR2 SQIVND come from the germline V gene (reference sequence). The V and J ends lost 2 bases and 7 bases respectively, with 15 bases between them. The CDR3 loop reads CASSIFQGQGNEQFF. CDR3 DNA: TGTGCCAGTAGTATATTTCAGGGGCAGGGGAATGAGCAGTTCTTC.

The chain joins TRBV6-6 to TRBJ1-1; a weak D match, TRBD1 (6 bases). Trimming removed 6 bases from V and 1 base from J, with 12 bases in between. Germline CDR1 is MNHNY and CDR2 is SVGAGI (reference sequence). The CDR3 extends over 14 amino acids. DNA for the CDR3: TGTGCCAGCAGGACAGCGGGGGCGAACACTGAAGCTTTCTTT. It is translated as CASRTAGANTEAFF.

This clone appeared a few times. The chain joins TRBV30 to TRBJ1-1; D not certain. Trimming removed 0 bases from V and 5 bases from J, with 13 bases in between. The CDR3 runs to 14 residues. Germline loops: CDR1 GTSNPN, CDR2 SVGIG (reference sequence). The CDR3 DNA reads TGTGCCTGGAGTGTCGTGGGCGCGGGGACTGAAGCTTTCTTT. Protein sequence: CAWSVVGAGTEAFF.

The chain has TRBV5-8 and TRBJ2-3, with 8 nucleotides matching TRBD2. The V gene end was trimmed by 0 bases and the J gene end by 2 bases; junction bases not matched to a gene: 11. This CDR3 contains 18 residues. The V gene's germline CDR1 is SGHTS and CDR2 YDEGEE. DNA of the CDR3: TGTGCCAGCAGCTTGGTTTCTAGCGGGCCCCCAACCACAGATACGCAGTATTTT. Translating gives CASSLVSSGPPTTDTQYF.

J is TRBJ2-5 and V is TRBV2; 9 bases fit TRBD1. V shed 9 bases and J 2 bases; nucleotides not matched to a gene: 7. Germline V gene data show CDR1 as SNHLY and CDR2 as FYNNEI. The CDR3 runs to 14 residues. For the CDR3, the DNA is TGTGCCAGTCCGGGACAGGGCGTGCAAGAGACCCAGTACTTC. Translation: CASPGQGVQETQYF.

This clone was observed a few times. The gene calls are TRBV19 and TRBJ2-1, with 7 bases fitting TRBD1. Per the germline V gene, CDR1 is LNHDA and CDR2 is SQIVND (reference sequence). CDR3 length: 13 residues. With 5 bases clipped from V and 6 bases from J, the junction kept 4 bases outside the gene matches. The CDR3 nucleotides read TGTGCCAGTAGTCTTGACAGGGTCAATGAGCAGTTCTTC. This encodes CASSLDRVNEQFF.

This clone was seen just once. The CDR3 nucleotides read TGTGCCAGTAGTCAAGGGGGACAGGGCCTTACGGGCTACACCTTC. It is translated as CASSQGGQGLTGYTF. The V call is TRBV19, the J call TRBJ1-2; TRBD1 matches 9 bases. Germline CDR1 is LNHDA and CDR2 is SQIVND (reference sequence). With V trimmed by 5 bases and J by 8 bases, 12 bases remained unmatched. This CDR3 spans 15 amino acids. Based on the CDR3 plus reference TRBV19 and TRBJ1-2, the full variable domain is DGGITQSPKYLFRKEGQNVTLSCEQNLNHDAMYWYRQDPGQGLRLIYYSQIVNDFQKGDIAEGYSVSREKKESFPLTVTSAQKNPTAFYLCASSQGGQGLTGYTFGSGTRLTVV.

The chain uses TRBV29-1 and TRBJ2-1; 12 bases match TRBD2. The CDR3 spans 13 residues. Looked up from germline, CDR1 is SQVTM and CDR2 is ANQGSEA. V shed 7 bases and J 5 bases; nucleotides not matched to a gene: 3. The CDR3 loop reads CSARTSGNNEQFF. CDR3 bases: TGCAGCGCCAGGACTAGCGGGAACAATGAGCAGTTCTTC.

The chain joins TRBV5-1 to TRBJ2-7; D is unresolved. In germline, CDR1 is SGHRS, CDR2 YFSETQ. Trimming shortened V by 5 bases and J by 0 bases, and 15 bases separated the two germline ends. The CDR3 has 15 residues. The CDR3 DNA follows: TGCGCCAGCAGTCGCGACTCGTGGAACTCCTACGAGCAGTACTTC. Translation: CASSRDSWNSYEQYF.

This chain uses TRBV5-1 with TRBJ2-1; 12 positions agree with TRBD2. V lost 4 bases to trimming and J lost 2 bases; unmatched junction nucleotides: 16. This CDR3 is built from 20 residues. Germline V gives CDR1 SGHRS, CDR2 YFSETQ. For the CDR3, the DNA is TGCGCCAGCAGCCCTCTTTCTGCTAGCGGGAGGGAGGGGCCCTACAATGAGCAGTTCTTC. It yields the protein CASSPLSASGREGPYNEQFF.

V and J are TRBV11-2 and TRBJ2-5, with 12 nucleotides matching TRBD2. The CDR3 extends over 18 amino acids. CDR1 and CDR2 (germline): SGHAT, FQNNGV. V lost 0 bases, J lost 6 bases, and 11 bases stayed unmatched. The CDR3 nucleotides read TGTGCCAGCAGCTTAGATTTAAGTATCGGACTAGCGGGGCAGACCCAGTACTTC. Translated: CASSLDLSIGLAGQTQYF.

The chain uses TRBV10-3 and TRBJ2-1, with 9 bases that match TRBD2. Germline loops: CDR1 ENHRY, CDR2 SYGVKD. V shed 3 bases, J shed 2 bases, and the junction held 2 bases outside the gene matches. The CDR3 spans 15 residues. For the CDR3, the DNA is TGTGCCATCAGTGATAGCGGGGGCGCCTACAATGAGCAGTTCTTC. Amino acids: CAISDSGGAYNEQFF.

This rearrangement joins TRBV6-4 to TRBJ1-5; TRBD1 matches 10 bases. The J segment lost 6 bases and the V segment lost 6 bases, leaving 2 bases of the junction unmatched. Per the germline V gene, CDR1 is MRHNA and CDR2 is SNTAGT. The CDR3 has 13 amino acids. The CDR3 here is CASSGDRGQPQHF. The CDR3 DNA is TGTGCCAGCAGCGGGGACAGGGGTCAGCCCCAGCATTTT.

The chain joins TRBV7-9 to TRBJ1-1; 11 bases line up with TRBD1. V dropped 6 bases and J dropped 5; count of bases not matched to a gene: 8. CDR1 and CDR2 (germline): SEHNR, FQNEAQ (reference sequence). This CDR3 is 15 amino acids long. In DNA, the CDR3 is TGTGCCAGCAGTCACCGGACAGGGGGCGAAACTGAAGCTTTCTTT. It specifies CASSHRTGGETEAFF.

This rearrangement joins TRBV28 to TRBJ1-1; the D gene is possibly TRBD1 (5 bases). The CDR3 covers 14 residues. The ends were cut back, 5 bases at V and 4 bases at J, with 14 bases in the middle. CDR1 and CDR2 from the germline V gene are MDHEN and SYDVKM. CDR3 in DNA: TGTGCCAGCAGTGAGACAGCGCGCCCCACTGAAGCTTTCTTT. Translation gives CASSETARPTEAFF. Supplemented by reference TRBV28 and TRBJ1-1, the full variable domain reads DVKVTQSSRYLVKRTGEKVFLECVQDMDHENMFWYRQDPGLGLRLIYFSYDVKMKEKGDIPEGYSVSREKKERFSLILESASTNQTSMYLCASSETARPTEAFFGQGTRLTVV.

This clone turned up a few times. V usage is TRBV12-5 and J usage is TRBJ2-7; the D is unclear. This CDR3 region has 12 residues. Germline V gene sequence: CDR1 LGHNT, CDR2 FRNRAP. The V and J ends lost 0 bases and 5 bases respectively, with 5 bases between them. The CDR3 spells CASGLVEDEQYF. In DNA form, the CDR3 reads TGTGCTAGTGGTTTGGTCGAGGACGAGCAGTACTTC.

The V call is TRBV11-2, the J call TRBJ2-7; D uncertain. This CDR3 is built from 13 residues. Looked up from germline, CDR1 is SGHAT and CDR2 is FQNNGV. Deletions cut 3 bases from V and 7 bases from J, with 13 bases between. In DNA, the CDR3 is TGTGCCAGCAGCTTCGTTTTTGGTGCGGAGCAGTACTTC. It encodes CASSFVFGAEQYF.

The chain has TRBV29-1 and TRBJ1-3, with D possibly TRBD1 on 5 matching bases. The CDR3 is 15 amino acids. Germline loops: CDR1 SQVTM, CDR2 ANQGSEA. V shed 4 bases and J shed 0 bases, with 13 bases lying between them. CDR3 DNA: TGCAGCGTTGCAGGGAAGGGAGGCTCTGGAAACACCATATATTTT. This encodes CSVAGKGGSGNTIYF. Based on the CDR3 plus reference TRBV29-1 and TRBJ1-3, the full variable domain is SAVISQKPSRDICQRGTSLTIQCQVDSQVTMMFWYRQQPGQSLTLIATANQGSEATYESGFVIDKFPISRPNLTFSTLTVSNMSPEDSSIYLCSVAGKGGSGNTIYFGEGSWLTVV.